Shown below are 7 T cell receptor beta chains from a single sample sequenced in a study of T cells in Graves' hyperthyroidism and ophthalmopathy. Amplified regions were TCR beta CDR3 sequences from RNA transcripts. In the first-round RT-PCR of the TCR CDR3, the HTBI primer set was used. TCRdb ran MiXCR on the multiplex PCR reads and lists one entry per CDR3 protein. Here the sample spans some 800,000 distinct CDR3 sequences, over 35% being singletons. The specimen sequenced was blood. The receptor set was obtained from a man younger than 30 with Graves' hyperthyroidism.

This clonotype was observed many times. This sequence joins TRBV12-3 or TRBV12-4 and TRBJ1-2, with D possibly being TRBD1 (6 bases). This CDR3 has 13 residues. The V and J ends lost 4 bases and 2 bases respectively, with 8 bases between them. This CDR3 reads CASSSQGNYGYTF. CDR3 bases: TGTGCCAGCAGTTCCCAGGGGAACTATGGCTACACCTTC.

This clonotype was detected ten times or more. This chain uses TRBV9 with TRBJ2-5; D possibly corresponds to TRBD1 (6 bases). V lost 4 bases, J lost 2 bases, and 12 bases lay in between. The CDR3 runs to 14 residues. The germline V gene encodes CDR1 SGDLS and CDR2 YYNGEE. The DNA for the CDR3 is TGTGCCAGCAGCCCTAAGGACAGACAAGAGACCCAGTACTTC. Translation: CASSPKDRQETQYF.

The chain employs TRBV2 and TRBJ1-5; D ambiguous. The V and J ends lost 1 base and 3 bases respectively, with 13 bases between them. CDR3 length: 16 amino acids. The germline V gene encodes CDR1 SNHLY and CDR2 FYNNEI. CDR3 sequence reads: CASSEDGWAVNQPQHF. The CDR3, as DNA: TGTGCCAGCAGTGAAGATGGTTGGGCAGTCAATCAGCCCCAGCATTTT.

The chain is built from TRBV7-2 and TRBJ1-1, with D tentatively TRBD1 (5 bases). Germline loops: CDR1 SGHTA, CDR2 FQGNSA. Trimming stripped 3 bases from V and 1 base from J, with 9 bases between. The CDR3 has 14 residues. This CDR3 reads CASSLWQGNTEAFF. The CDR3 coding sequence is TGTGCCAGCAGCTTGTGGCAGGGGAACACTGAAGCTTTCTTT.

This clonotype came up many times. This sequence joins TRBV2 and TRBJ1-3; no reliable D call. The V end was cut by 4 bases, the J end by 1 base, with 8 bases between. In germline, CDR1 is SNHLY, CDR2 FYNNEI. This CDR3 is built from 14 residues. The CDR3 DNA reads as TGTGCCAGCAGTGTGGGAAGGTCTGGAAACACCATATATTTT. It is translated as CASSVGRSGNTIYF.

The chain recombines TRBV29-1 with TRBJ1-3; 8 nucleotides align to TRBD1. V lost 5 bases to trimming and J lost 8 bases; unmatched junction nucleotides: 2. This CDR3 has 11 residues. The germline CDR1 and CDR2 sequences are SQVTM and ANQGSEA. CDR3 in amino acids: CSVMTGDTIYF. DNA of the CDR3: TGCAGCGTTATGACAGGGGACACCATATATTTT.

This clonotype has ten or more counts. The chain combines TRBV24-1 with TRBJ2-5; TRBD2 might be the D (5 bases). The CDR3 has 15 residues. V gave up 6 bases and J gave up 2 bases, with 15 bases separating them. From germline, CDR1 is KGHDR and CDR2 SFDVKD. In DNA form, the CDR3 reads TGTGCCACCAGTCGCCCGGGCGGGCAGCAAGAGACCCAGTACTTC. Translated, it gives CATSRPGGQQETQYF.